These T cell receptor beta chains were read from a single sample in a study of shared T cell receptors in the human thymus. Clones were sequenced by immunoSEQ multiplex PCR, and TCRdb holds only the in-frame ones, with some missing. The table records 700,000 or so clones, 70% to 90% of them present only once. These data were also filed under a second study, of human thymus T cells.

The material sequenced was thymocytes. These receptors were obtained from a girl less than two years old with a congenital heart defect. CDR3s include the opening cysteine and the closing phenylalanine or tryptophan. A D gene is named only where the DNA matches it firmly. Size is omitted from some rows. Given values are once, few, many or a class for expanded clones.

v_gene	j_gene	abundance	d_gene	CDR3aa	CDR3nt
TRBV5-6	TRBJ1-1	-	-	CASSLLGRNTEAFF	TGTGCCAGCAGCTTGCTCGGTCGGAACACTGAAGCTTTCTTT
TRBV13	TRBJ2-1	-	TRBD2	CASSLPMTSGGGSSYNEQFF	TGTGCCAGCAGCTTACCAATGACTAGCGGGGGGGGGAGCTCCTACAATGAGCAGTTCTTC
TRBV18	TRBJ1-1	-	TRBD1	CASSRSRDRGGPITYRTEAFF	TGTGCCAGCTCACGAAGCCGGGACAGGGGTGGGCCAATTACTTACAGAACTGAAGCTTTCTTT
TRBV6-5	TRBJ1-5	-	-	CATSWGGNQPQHF	TGTGCCACCTCATGGGGGGGCAATCAGCCCCAGCATTTT
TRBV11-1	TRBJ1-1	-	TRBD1	CASHRDRGLGTEAFF	TGTGCCAGCCACCGGGACAGGGGGCTTGGGACTGAAGCTTTCTTT
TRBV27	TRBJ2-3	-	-	CASSSGLFRATDTQYF	TGTGCCAGCAGTTCGGGACTCTTTCGGGCCACAGATACGCAGTATTTT
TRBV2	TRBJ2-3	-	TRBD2	CASSVHLAGDGPGDTQYF	TGTGCCAGCAGTGTACACCTAGCGGGGGACGGACCTGGGGATACGCAGTATTTT
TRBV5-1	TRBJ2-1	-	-	CASSLGSNSYNEQFF	TGCGCCAGCAGCTTGGGTTCCAACTCCTACAATGAGCAGTTCTTC
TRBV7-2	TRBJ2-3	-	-	CASSLVERTDTQYF	TGTGCCAGCAGCTTGGTAGAGCGCACAGATACGCAGTATTTT
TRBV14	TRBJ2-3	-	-	CASSFWGRGTDTQYF	TGTGCCAGCAGCTTCTGGGGCAGGGGTACAGATACGCAGTATTTT
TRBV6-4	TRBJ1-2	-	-	CASSECRVYGYTF	TGTGCCAGCAGTGAGTGCAGGGTCTATGGCTACACCTTC
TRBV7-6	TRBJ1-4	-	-	CASSLAAGRGKLFF	TGTGCCAGCAGCTTAGCGGCGGGGCGGGGGAAACTGTTTTTT
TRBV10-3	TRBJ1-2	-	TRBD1	CAIRQGAYGYTF	TGTGCCATCAGACAGGGGGCCTATGGCTACACCTTC
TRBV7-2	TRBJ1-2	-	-	CASIEGNYGYTF	TGTGCCAGCATTGAGGGAAACTATGGCTACACCTTC
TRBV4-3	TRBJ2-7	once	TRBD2	CASSRLAGGRVGEQYF	TGCGCCAGCTCTAGACTAGCGGGGGGGCGGGTAGGCGAGCAGTACTTC
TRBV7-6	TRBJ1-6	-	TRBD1	CASSPRQGGNSPLHF	TGTGCCAGCAGCCCCCGACAGGGCGGTAATTCACCCCTCCACTTT
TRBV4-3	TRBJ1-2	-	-	CASSQVAGEHYGYTF	TGCGCCAGCAGCCAAGTGGCAGGGGAGCACTATGGCTACACCTTC
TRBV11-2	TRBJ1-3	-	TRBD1	CASSLESGQGLSNTIYF	TGTGCCAGCAGCTTAGAATCGGGACAGGGGTTATCGAACACCATATATTTT
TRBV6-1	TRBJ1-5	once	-	CASRSGVRQPQHF	TGTGCCAGCAGATCAGGGGTCAGGCAGCCCCAGCATTTT